This T cell receptor beta chain comes out of a study of cytomegalovirus exposure and HLA in healthy donors (dated by TCRdb to about 2017). As for the study more broadly: An earlier analysis of a few hundred of the donors reported 276 Gb of sequence data and around 110 million unique TCR beta sequences obtained from around 170 million T cells. A later genetic analysis used genome-wide SNP genotypes for about 60% of the roughly 700 donors, treating that subset as a discovery cohort. Typing coverage varied by locus: about 620-640 donors for A, B, C, DRB1 and DQB1; more than 500 for DQA1; more than 600 for DPA1; fewer than 480 for DPB1. Donor age, sex, ethnicity and CMV serostatus were collected together with the repertoire data. Class I and class II HLA loci were covered by the typing at four-digit resolution. Roughly 5 DR-DQ haplotypes were handled as single units for association and clustering, since linkage in the cohort was strong. The genetic ancestry cluster associated with self-reported Caucasian donors included around four fifths of the approximately 410 genotyped donors. Across approximately 400 genotyped donors of the cohort, an average of approximately 220,000 unique TCR beta nucleotide sequences per donor were sequenced, and roughly 18% of those sequences were non-productive. In a later analysis, previously published TCR beta repertoires from several hundred donors were re-analyzed and high-resolution HLA genotyping was added so that TCR occurrence patterns could be studied. The study aimed to test whether signatures of past pathogen exposure could be identified by cataloging public T cell receptors. The study combined high-throughput TCR immunosequencing, statistical association of individual TCRs with disease status, and machine learning to predict cytomegalovirus infection status. The study used immunosequencing to profile the T cell repertoires of 666 subjects and linked those repertoires to cytomegalovirus serostatus. Every discovery cohort repertoire had been produced on one sequencing platform. Along with the approximately 700-subject first cohort, a separate validation cohort of approximately 110 different subjects was used. In an earlier analysis of around 540 of the donors, high-throughput TCR beta sequencing was used to judge whether each TCR beta V gene segment behaved as functional or pseudogenic. Roughly 320 gigabases of sequencing data and tens of millions of unique TCR sequences made up an early release that covered approximately 700 HLA-typed donors. Rather than using new phenotypic data, the later analysis identified candidate immune exposures from TCR beta sequences and from how often those sequences occurred across donors. What the authors observed across the whole study: In vitro tests confirmed that a few of the cytomegalovirus-associated TCR beta chains recognize cytomegalovirus antigens. V-gene and J-gene trimming of TCR beta chains was associated with a missense DCLRE1C variant in a later genetic analysis, and the association was replicated in an independent cohort. In both the original and validation cohorts, the classifier was reported to diagnose cytomegalovirus status with high specificity and sensitivity. While some public TCRs were present in many individuals, most TCR sequences turned up only very rarely across donors. A later analysis found that most CMV-associated TCR beta chains appeared HLA-restricted, with HLA associations seemingly driven largely by CMV exposure. At a false discovery rate of 0.05, a later analysis linked 15,000 to 20,000 TCR beta sequences to specific HLA alleles. A later genetic analysis reported fewer N-insertions in productive TCRs among donors in an Asian-associated ancestry cluster than the roughly 670-donor mean. When HLA alleles, especially DR and DQ, strongly co-occurred, TCR associations were difficult to assign to individual alleles. A further reported finding was that TCR beta sequences accurately predicted the HLA-A and HLA-B alleles for most subjects in the first cohort. Because HLA typing was unavailable for some donors at each locus, only the typed subset was used in association tests. Because the 87-base-pair reads could not distinguish some IMGT-functional V segments, including TRBV6-2 and TRBV6-3, those segments were excluded. In the study, approximately 150 TCR beta chains were listed as associated with cytomegalovirus. According to a later analysis, TCR association rates differed among HLA loci, with DRB1 alleles showing the most associated TCRs and HLA-C alleles showing the fewest. The only immune exposure information available for the cohort was CMV serostatus. In this cohort, only TCR beta chains were sequenced, and detectable features were limited by the absence of alpha or paired-chain data. Broadly in line with IMGT annotations, most TCR beta V segments showed up in productive rearrangements about 87% or about 30% of the time in an earlier analysis of approximately 640 of the donors. In a later analysis, several top co-occurrence clusters were reported to appear linked to parvovirus B19, influenza, CMV and Epstein-Barr virus. The presence/absence analyses assumed that sequencing depth was roughly uniform across donors, and that assumption may not be true. The earlier analysis of approximately 560 of the donors excluded about 16 rarely observed V segments, including chromosome 9 orphons, because counts were too low. The sequencing pipeline was judged likely to have produced a cluster of highly shared sequence variants as a technical artifact. Correlated functional status among segregating V segments might be attributable to linkage disequilibrium, but an unknown experimental factor could not be ruled out. Compared with equally common non-associated chains, HLA-associated TCR beta chains in a later analysis were more clonally expanded and had lower generation probabilities. According to the authors, the approach could potentially be generalized to other disease states and immunological phenotypes.

Library preparation used the immunoSEQ multiplex PCR assay. The multiplex PCR relied on a mix of 60 forward primers for TCR Vbeta segments and 13 reverse primers for TCR Jbeta segments. The CDR3 region of rearranged TCR beta genes was amplified from genomic DNA with a multiplex PCR assay. The amplified TCR beta libraries were sequenced on the Illumina HiSeq System as 87-base-pair reads. Regarding the original processing steps: A later analysis tallied tens of millions of unique TCR beta chains across the 610 or so repertoires, and about 12 million of those chains were shared by two or more donors. A nearest-neighbor algorithm error-corrected the raw reads and collapsed the reads into unique sequences, merging closely related sequences to remove PCR and sequencing errors. V, D and J gene segments were assigned by aligning CDR3 sequences to IMGT reference sequences. For a sequence to be retained, a match of at least six nucleotides to both a V gene segment and a J gene segment was required. Rearrangements were classified as productive when the CDR3 lacked stop codons and remained in frame with V and J, and all other rearrangements were classified as non-productive. Following IMGT convention, CDR3 was defined as the stretch from the second conserved V-encoded cysteine up to the conserved J-encoded phenylalanine. In an earlier analysis of 550 to 650 of the donors, sequences lacking an unambiguous match to a single V gene segment were excluded. In an earlier analysis of approximately 590 of the donors, V segments were called functional above 56.7% productive rearrangements and were called segregating when the between-donor standard deviation exceeded 5%. A statistical classification framework was built to diagnose cytomegalovirus status from the catalog of TCR beta chain sequences. A later analysis assigned V and J genes by comparing TCR nucleotide sequences with IMGT/GENE-DB human TR gene sequences. In a later analysis, CDR3 sequences and most-parsimonious VDJ recombination scenarios were assigned using the TCRdist pipeline. A later analysis defined each TCR beta chain by its CDR3 amino acid sequence plus V-gene family, and excluded reads lacking a unique V-gene family. To address suspected cross-contamination and a sequencing artifact, a later analysis removed under 600 highly shared, low-generation-probability nucleotide sequences. In a later analysis, a clonal expansion index was calculated for each public chain from normalized within-repertoire ranks of inferred template counts. In a later analysis, generation probabilities were computed with a VDJ recombination model fitted to out-of-frame rearrangements, and the resulting probabilities were checked against IGoR. In a later analysis, hypergeometric tests were used to score TCR-TCR, TCR-HLA and TCR-CMV co-occurrence, with a repertoire-size bias correction applied to TCR pairs. To estimate false discovery rates, a later analysis permuted the HLA or CMV assignments 20 times. In a later analysis, co-occurring TCRs were grouped using DBSCAN, with TCRdist sequence similarity added in when clustering inside HLA-allele-positive subsets. Repertoires with fewer than 30,000 or more than 120,000 public chains, plus five repertoires with anomalous nucleotide sharing, were excluded from co-occurrence clustering. Here the immuneACCESS table is served through TCRdb, limited to in-frame sequences with V and J called. Missing clones are a known gap in these copies; in checked studies unresolved V genes cover under half, and the rest lacks a known reason. The V and J calls and clone size are taken from that table; D and trimming were inferred from the DNA. Present in this sample are 200,000 to 250,000 clones, approximately 78% of which were seen just once. The leading ten clones occupy 2.5% to 3% of the sample.

Remarks on this clone: The clone's antigen remains unknown. Base qualities are missing; no much larger clone stands one base away.

The cohort comprised 550 to 700 healthy bone marrow donors. At the time of sampling, every cohort member was nominally healthy, though immune exposures that went unrecorded were likely present. The donor tested CMV seronegative and was one of the 352 seronegative cohort members. Each donor provided a peripheral blood sample, and peripheral blood mononuclear cells were used for TCR beta sequencing. The Qiagen DNeasy Blood Extraction Kit was used to extract genomic DNA from the blood cell samples. The CDR3 goes from the cysteine to the phenylalanine over 12 residues. Only the CDR3 part of the read is kept: 36 bases, read in frame from the first base. The germline V gene provides CDR1 SQVTM and CDR2 ANQGSEA. Germline trimming: 6 bases from V, 4 bases from J; junction bases outside gene matches: 4.

Recombination connected TRBV29-1 to TRBJ2-7; 9 of the junction bases match TRBD1. Sequencing used PBMCs. This receptor was obtained from a man aged 25 to 45 in good health and CMV-seronegative. The DNA reads TGCAGCGTGCTGGACAGGGGATACGAGCAGTACTTC. The encoded protein is CSVLDRGYEQYF.